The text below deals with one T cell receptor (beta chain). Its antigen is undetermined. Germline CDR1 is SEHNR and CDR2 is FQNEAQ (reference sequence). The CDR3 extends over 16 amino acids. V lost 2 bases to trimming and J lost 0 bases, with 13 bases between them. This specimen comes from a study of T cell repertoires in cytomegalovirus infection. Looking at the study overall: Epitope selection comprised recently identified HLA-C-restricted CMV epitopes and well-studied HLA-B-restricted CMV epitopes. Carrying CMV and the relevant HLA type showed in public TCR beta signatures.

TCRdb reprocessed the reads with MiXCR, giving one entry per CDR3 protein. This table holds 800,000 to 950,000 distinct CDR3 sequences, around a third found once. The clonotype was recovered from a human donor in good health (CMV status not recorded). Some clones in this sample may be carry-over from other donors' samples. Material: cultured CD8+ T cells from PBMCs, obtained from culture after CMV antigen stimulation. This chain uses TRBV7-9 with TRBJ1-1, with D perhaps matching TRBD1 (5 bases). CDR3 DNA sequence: TGTGCCAGCAGCTTATTCCCCAGGGAGATGAACACTGAAGCTTTCTTT. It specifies CASSLFPREMNTEAFF.